This TCR beta chain was identified during a study of blood T cells in healthy people across ages. Alongside a J-beta primer mix, a sample-barcoded 5' primer served in a second PCR lasting about 7 to 12 cycles. Each of the cDNA molecules was tagged by a template-switch adaptor with 12 random nucleotides. TCRdb recomputed calls from the 5' RACE reads with MiXCR, one row per CDR3 protein. The sample records roughly 500,000 distinct CDR3 sequences, about 25% being singletons. CDR1 is SGHDN, CDR2 FVKESK, per germline. The CDR3 is 16 residues long. The germline V and J ends were trimmed by 1 base and 2 bases, with 14 bases remaining between them. Each donor had about 9.6 milliliters of peripheral blood drawn. These same records also appear under a second study, on T cells of mothers and their children. That paper adds: In this cohort, donors were three healthy Caucasian mothers plus their six children. Mothers yielded over 8 million CDR3 reads, children about 3 million each.

The receptor was isolated from a boy aged 5-17 years in good health. The sequencing input was blood. This chain connects TRBV14 to TRBJ1-1; no definite D call. This CDR3 is CASSQGAGASNTEAFF. The CDR3 nucleotides read TGTGCCAGCAGCCAAGGGGCGGGAGCCTCTAACACTGAAGCTTTCTTT.